This T cell receptor (beta chain) is drawn from a study of cytomegalovirus exposure and HLA in healthy donors. General observations from the study: Three CMV-associated chains proved CMV antigen-specific in vitro.

Sequencing used immunoSEQ multiplex PCR; TCRdb keeps in-frame clones, though not all of them. The sample carries under 150,000 clones, around 87% recorded once. Germline assignment: CDR1 MRHNA and CDR2 SNTAGT. Deletions cut 5 bases from V and 1 base from J, with 14 bases between. This CDR3 is 15 amino acids long. This clone was recorded a few times. The antigen remains unidentified. The specimen was PBMCs. The sequence came from a man younger than 30 in good health and CMV-seropositive. V gene TRBV6-4 combines with J gene TRBJ1-1, with D perhaps TRBD1 (6 bases). CDR3 region: CASSSGQPENTEAFF. In nucleotides, the CDR3 is TGTGCCAGCAGTTCGGGACAACCCGAGAACACTGAAGCTTTCTTT.